A selection of T cell receptor beta chains follows, all from one sample in a study of identical twins. One entry per CDR3 protein, called by TCRdb with MiXCR from the 5' RACE reads. The table has about 730,000 distinct CDR3 sequences, around 20% seen once; the top ten hold roughly 4.3%. These sequences were also reported in another study, on T cells expressing NK-cell markers.

Material: PBMCs. All receptors derive from a woman under 30 in good health. Each CDR3 is given with its conserved first and last residue. Fields, in order: D gene, V gene, J gene, clone size, CDR3 protein, CDR3 DNA. A D gene is named only where the DNA matches it firmly. Clone size is not always given. Where it is, it says once, few, many or a class for expanded clones.

>NA|TRBV5-1|TRBJ1-2|few
CASSLGDLPYGYTF
TGCGCCAGCAGCTTGGGGGATCTACCCTATGGCTACACCTTC
>NA|TRBV5-1|TRBJ1-2|many
CASSLDPYYGYTF
TGCGCCAGCAGCCTGGACCCGTACTATGGCTACACCTTC
>TRBD1|TRBV12-3/TRBV12-4|TRBJ2-1|NA
CASSLRDRGSNEQFF
TGTGCCAGCAGTTTGCGGGACAGGGGATCCAATGAGCAGTTCTTC
>TRBD1|TRBV5-1|TRBJ1-2|few
CASRGDRVYGYTF
TGCGCCAGCAGAGGCGACAGGGTGTATGGCTACACCTTC
>TRBD1|TRBV5-6|TRBJ2-4|many
CASSYRDRVLLNIQYF
TGTGCCAGCAGCTACCGGGACAGGGTTCTATTGAACATTCAGTACTTC
>NA|TRBV24-1|TRBJ2-1|few
CATSDPWRGEQFF
TGTGCCACCAGTGATCCGTGGAGGGGCGAGCAGTTCTTC
>TRBD1|TRBV20-1|TRBJ1-1|few
CSALTPHRGPNTEAFF
TGCAGTGCTCTCACCCCACACAGGGGACCTAACACTGAAGCTTTCTTT
>TRBD1|TRBV20-1|TRBJ2-1|many
CSARTGKGNNEQFF
TGCAGTGCTAGGACAGGGAAGGGGAACAATGAGCAGTTCTTC
>TRBD1|TRBV11-1|TRBJ2-1|many
CASSLGGGQGVNEQFF
TGTGCCAGCAGCTTAGGAGGGGGACAGGGGGTCAATGAGCAGTTCTTC
>NA|TRBV20-1|TRBJ2-7|many
CSASREPGLSYEQYF
TGCAGTGCTAGCAGAGAGCCCGGGCTGTCCTACGAGCAGTACTTC
>TRBD2|TRBV20-1|TRBJ2-5|NA
CSAQASGGRWETQYF
TGCAGTGCCCAGGCTTCGGGGGGGAGATGGGAGACCCAGTACTTC
>TRBD2|TRBV20-1|TRBJ2-5|NA
CSARYGGQETQYF
TGCAGTGCTAGATACGGGGGGCAAGAGACCCAGTACTTC
>NA|TRBV6-5|TRBJ2-3|NA
CASSTSGGLSTDTQYF
TGTGCCAGCAGTACTTCCGGGGGCTTAAGCACAGATACGCAGTATTTT
>TRBD2|TRBV5-1|TRBJ2-3|NA
CASRRLAGGGTDTQYF
TGCGCCAGCAGAAGACTAGCGGGAGGCGGAACAGATACGCAGTATTTT
>NA|TRBV20-1|TRBJ2-2|few
CSADDRKRTGELFF
TGCAGTGCTGACGACAGGAAACGGACCGGGGAGCTGTTTTTT
>NA|TRBV6-1|TRBJ2-7|few
CASNDGGRGSYEQYF
TGTGCCAGCAACGACGGCGGGCGGGGCTCCTACGAGCAGTACTTC
>NA|TRBV15|TRBJ2-5|many
CATKYQAASQETQYF
TGTGCCACCAAATACCAAGCGGCGTCACAAGAGACCCAGTACTTC
>NA|TRBV5-6|TRBJ2-7|NA
CASSPGLPSWQYF
TGTGCCAGCAGCCCGGGGCTCCCTTCCTGGCAGTACTTC
>NA|TRBV5-1|TRBJ1-2|NA
CASSLAGKTHGYTF
TGCGCCAGCAGCTTGGCCGGGAAGACTCATGGCTACACCTTC
>TRBD1|TRBV7-2|TRBJ1-2|few
CATSGQLTYGYTF
TGTGCCACCTCGGGACAGTTAACCTATGGCTACACCTTC
>NA|TRBV28|TRBJ2-7|NA
CASKTQGRSSYEQYF
TGTGCCAGCAAAACCCAGGGACGGAGCTCCTACGAGCAGTACTTC
>TRBD1|TRBV5-1|TRBJ2-7|NA
CASSMGTGRYEQYF
TGCGCCAGCAGCATGGGGACAGGACGCTACGAGCAGTACTTC
>NA|TRBV20-1|TRBJ2-7|NA
CSARDRRNSYEQYF
TGCAGTGCTAGAGATCGCCGTAACTCCTACGAGCAGTACTTC
>TRBD1|TRBV20-1|TRBJ2-1|few
CSARGRRTGGNDEQFF
TGCAGTGCTAGAGGCCGCAGGACAGGGGGAAACGATGAGCAGTTCTTC
>NA|TRBV10-3|TRBJ2-2|NA
CAISVDGTGELFF
TGTGCCATCAGTGTGGACGGCACCGGGGAGCTGTTTTTT
>TRBD2|TRBV5-4|TRBJ2-5|NA
CASSPSGRGRETQYF
TGTGCCAGCAGCCCTAGCGGGAGAGGGCGAGAGACCCAGTACTTC
>TRBD1|TRBV29-1|TRBJ2-1|few
CSASGQGARNEQFF
TGCAGTGCCTCTGGGCAGGGGGCGAGGAATGAGCAGTTCTTC
>NA|TRBV29-1|TRBJ2-7|NA
CSVDGPAYEQYF
TGCAGCGTTGACGGGCCAGCCTACGAGCAGTACTTC
>NA|TRBV10-2|TRBJ2-4|once
CASSGGHPNIQYF
TGCGCCAGCAGTGGGGGCCACCCGAACATTCAGTACTTC
>NA|TRBV5-1|TRBJ2-3|NA
CASTPTVGGYTDTQYF
TGCGCCAGCACCCCAACAGTCGGGGGCTACACAGATACGCAGTATTTT
>TRBD2|TRBV7-7|TRBJ2-1|NA
CASSLGIAGDYNEQFF
TGTGCTAGCAGCTTAGGTATAGCGGGGGATTACAATGAGCAGTTCTTC